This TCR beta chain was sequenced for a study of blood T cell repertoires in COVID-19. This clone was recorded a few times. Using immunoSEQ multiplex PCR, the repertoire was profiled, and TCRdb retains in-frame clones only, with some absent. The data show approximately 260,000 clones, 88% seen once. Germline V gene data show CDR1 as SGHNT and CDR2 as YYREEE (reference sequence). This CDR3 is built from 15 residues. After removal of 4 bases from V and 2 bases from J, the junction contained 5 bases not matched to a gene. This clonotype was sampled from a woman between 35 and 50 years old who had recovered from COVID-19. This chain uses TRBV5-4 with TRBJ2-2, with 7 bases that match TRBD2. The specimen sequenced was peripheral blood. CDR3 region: CASSPSSGNTGELFF. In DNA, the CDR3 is TGTGCCAGCAGCCCTTCTAGCGGCAACACCGGGGAGCTGTTTTTT.